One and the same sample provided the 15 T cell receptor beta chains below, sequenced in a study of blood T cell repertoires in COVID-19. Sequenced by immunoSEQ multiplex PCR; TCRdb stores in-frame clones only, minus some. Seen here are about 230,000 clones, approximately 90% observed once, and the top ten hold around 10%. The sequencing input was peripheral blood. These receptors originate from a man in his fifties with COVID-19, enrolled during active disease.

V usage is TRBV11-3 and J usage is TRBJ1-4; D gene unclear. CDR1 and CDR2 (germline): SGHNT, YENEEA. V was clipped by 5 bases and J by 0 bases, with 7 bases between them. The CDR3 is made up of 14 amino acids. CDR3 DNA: TGTGCCAGCAGCCCGAGCGCAACTAATGAAAAACTGTTTTTT. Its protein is CASSPSATNEKLFF.

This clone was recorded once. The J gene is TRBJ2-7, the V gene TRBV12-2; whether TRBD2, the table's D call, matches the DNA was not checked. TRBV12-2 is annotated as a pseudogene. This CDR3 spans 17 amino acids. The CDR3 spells CASRPPWSSGFTYEQYF. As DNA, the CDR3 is TGTGCAAGTCGCCCCCCATGGTCTAGCGGGTTTACCTACGAGCAGTACTTC.

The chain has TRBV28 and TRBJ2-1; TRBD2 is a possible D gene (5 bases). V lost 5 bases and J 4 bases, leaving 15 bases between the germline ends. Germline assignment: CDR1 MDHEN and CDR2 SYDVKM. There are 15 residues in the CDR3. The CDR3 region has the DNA TGTGCCAGCAGTCCCGGACTGGGATCTTACAATGAGCAGTTCTTC. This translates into CASSPGLGSYNEQFF.

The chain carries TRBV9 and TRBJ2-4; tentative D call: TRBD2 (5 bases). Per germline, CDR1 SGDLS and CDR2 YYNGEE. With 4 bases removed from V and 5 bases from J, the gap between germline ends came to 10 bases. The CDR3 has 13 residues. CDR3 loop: CASSNGRENIQYF. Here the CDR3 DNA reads TGTGCCAGCAGCAACGGGCGGGAAAACATTCAGTACTTC. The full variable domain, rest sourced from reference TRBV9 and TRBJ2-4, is DSGVTQTPKHLITATGQRVTLRCSPRSGDLSVYWYQQSLDQGLQFLIQYYNGEERAKGNILERFSAQQFPDLHSELNLSSLELGDSALYFCASSNGRENIQYFGAGTRLSVL.

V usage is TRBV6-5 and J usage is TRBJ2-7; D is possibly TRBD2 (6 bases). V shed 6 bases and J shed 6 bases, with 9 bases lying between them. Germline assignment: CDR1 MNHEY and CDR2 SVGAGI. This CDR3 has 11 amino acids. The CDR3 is CASRRDFEQYF. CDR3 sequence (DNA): TGTGCCAGCAGGCGGGATTTCGAGCAGTACTTC.

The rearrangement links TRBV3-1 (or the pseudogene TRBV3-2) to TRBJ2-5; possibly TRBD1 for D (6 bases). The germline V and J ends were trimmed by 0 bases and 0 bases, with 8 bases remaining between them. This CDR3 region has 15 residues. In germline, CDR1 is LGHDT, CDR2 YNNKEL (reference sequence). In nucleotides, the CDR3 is TGTGCCAGCAGCCAAGAGAGGGGGAACCAAGAGACCCAGTACTTC. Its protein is CASSQERGNQETQYF.

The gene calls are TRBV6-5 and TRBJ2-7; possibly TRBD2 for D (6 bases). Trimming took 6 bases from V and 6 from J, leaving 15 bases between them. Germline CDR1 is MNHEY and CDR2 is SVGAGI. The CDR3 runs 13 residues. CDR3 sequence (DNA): TGTGCCAGCAGACACCGCGGGATTAGCGAGCAGTACTTC. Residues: CASRHRGISEQYF.

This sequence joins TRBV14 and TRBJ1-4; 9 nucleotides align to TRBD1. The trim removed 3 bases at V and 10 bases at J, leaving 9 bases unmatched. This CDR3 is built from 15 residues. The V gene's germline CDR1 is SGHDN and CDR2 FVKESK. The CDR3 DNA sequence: TGTGCCAGCAGCCAGGCCGGGACAGGGTTAGGAAAACTGTTTTTT. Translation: CASSQAGTGLGKLFF.

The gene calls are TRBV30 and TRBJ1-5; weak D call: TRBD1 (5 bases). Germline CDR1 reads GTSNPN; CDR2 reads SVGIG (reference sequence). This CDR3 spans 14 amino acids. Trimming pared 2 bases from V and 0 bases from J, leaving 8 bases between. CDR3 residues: CAWSKGLSNQPQHF. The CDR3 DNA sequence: TGTGCCTGGAGTAAGGGGCTTAGCAATCAGCCCCAGCATTTT.

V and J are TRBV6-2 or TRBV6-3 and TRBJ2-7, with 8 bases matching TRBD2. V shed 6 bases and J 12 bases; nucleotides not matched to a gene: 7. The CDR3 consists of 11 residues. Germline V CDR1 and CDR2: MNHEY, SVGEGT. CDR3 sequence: CASSPGGGLYF. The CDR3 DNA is TGTGCCAGCAGCCCCGGGGGGGGTTTGTACTTC.

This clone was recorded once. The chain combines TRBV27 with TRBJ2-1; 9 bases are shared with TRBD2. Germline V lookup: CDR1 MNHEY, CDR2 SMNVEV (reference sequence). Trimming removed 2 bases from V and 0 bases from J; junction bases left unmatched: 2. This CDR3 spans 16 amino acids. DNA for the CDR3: TGTGCCAGCAGTTTAGATAGCGGGAGCTCCTACAATGAGCAGTTCTTC. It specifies CASSLDSGSSYNEQFF.

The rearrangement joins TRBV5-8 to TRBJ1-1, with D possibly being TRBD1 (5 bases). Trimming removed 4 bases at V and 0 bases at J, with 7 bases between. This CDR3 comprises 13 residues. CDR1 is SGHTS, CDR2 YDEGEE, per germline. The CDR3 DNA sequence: TGTGCCAGCAGCCCGGACATGAACACTGAAGCTTTCTTT. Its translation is CASSPDMNTEAFF.

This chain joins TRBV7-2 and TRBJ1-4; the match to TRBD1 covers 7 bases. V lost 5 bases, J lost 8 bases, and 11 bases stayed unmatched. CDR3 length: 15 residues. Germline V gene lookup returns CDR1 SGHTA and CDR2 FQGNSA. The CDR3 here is CASSLRQGGVEKLFF. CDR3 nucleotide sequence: TGTGCCAGCAGCCTGAGACAGGGTGGCGTAGAAAAACTGTTTTTT.

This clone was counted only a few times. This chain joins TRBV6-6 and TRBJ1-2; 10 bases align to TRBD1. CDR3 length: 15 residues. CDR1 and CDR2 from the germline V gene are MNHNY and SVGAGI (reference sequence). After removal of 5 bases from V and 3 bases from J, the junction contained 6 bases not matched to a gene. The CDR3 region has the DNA TGTGCCAGCAGTGGTTCCGGGACAGGGGACTATGGCTACACCTTC. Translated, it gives CASSGSGTGDYGYTF.

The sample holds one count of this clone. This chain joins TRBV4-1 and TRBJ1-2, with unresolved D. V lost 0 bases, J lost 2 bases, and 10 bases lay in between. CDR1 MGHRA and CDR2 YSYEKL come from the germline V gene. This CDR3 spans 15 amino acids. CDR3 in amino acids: CASSQESETNYGYTF. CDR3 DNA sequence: TGCGCCAGCAGCCAAGAGTCCGAGACAAACTATGGCTACACCTTC.